The 21 T cell receptor beta chains reported below all come from one sample, sequenced in a study of control samples from healthy donors and cancer patients. Some clones are missing from TCRdb's copy, which holds only in-frame ones; the method was immunoSEQ multiplex PCR. This sample has 65,000 to 80,000 clones; roughly 89% occur once, and the top ten carry roughly a tenth. The sequencing sample was made of PBMCs. These receptors all come from a woman aged 50 to 60 with colorectal cancer.

This chain joins TRBV7-2 and TRBJ1-1; D uncertain. Deletions cut 1 base from V and 6 bases from J, with 12 bases between. CDR1 SGHTA and CDR2 FQGNSA come from the germline V gene. This CDR3 is 14 amino acids long. The CDR3 loop is CASSLDSVRSEAFF. CDR3 nucleotide sequence: TGTGCCAGCAGCTTAGACAGCGTTAGATCTGAAGCTTTCTTT.

The V and J genes are TRBV6-5 and TRBJ1-5, with D unclear. Germline loops: CDR1 MNHEY, CDR2 SVGAGI. Trimming removed 5 bases at V and 8 bases at J, with 13 bases between. The CDR3 has 13 amino acids. The CDR3 DNA sequence: TGTGCCAGCAGTCCCCGAGGAACGGAGCCCCAGCATTTT. As protein: CASSPRGTEPQHF.

The V call is TRBV19, the J call TRBJ1-2, with TRBD1 as a possible D gene (6 bases). The CDR3 contains 14 residues. With 1 base removed from V and 4 bases from J, the gap between germline ends came to 10 bases. Germline lookup yields CDR1 LNHDA and CDR2 SQIVND (reference sequence). This CDR3 is CASSIGRGAYGYTF. The CDR3 DNA follows: TGTGCCAGTAGTATAGGTAGGGGGGCCTATGGCTACACCTTC.

V gene TRBV6-1 combines with J gene TRBJ2-3; D may be TRBD2 (5 bases). Germline loops: CDR1 MNHNS, CDR2 SASEGT. V was pared by 2 bases and J by 4 bases, with 16 bases between. The CDR3 extends over 16 amino acids. The CDR3 bases are TGTGCCAGCAGTGAACGGGGTGGGGTTAGCCCAGATACGCAGTATTTT. Its protein product is CASSERGGVSPDTQYF.

The chain employs TRBV4-3 and TRBJ1-6; the D is unclear. Trimming removed 4 bases from V and 3 bases from J, with 10 bases in between. Germline CDR1 is LGHNA and CDR2 is YSLEER. The CDR3 is 15 residues long. The CDR3 nucleotides are TGCGCCAGCAGCCCCCAGACCCTCTATAATTCACCCCTCCACTTT. Protein sequence: CASSPQTLYNSPLHF.

This clone was detected once. This chain uses TRBV18 with TRBJ1-1; 10 bases fit TRBD1. Germline assignment: CDR1 KGHSH and CDR2 LQKENI. The trim removed 1 base at V and 5 bases at J, leaving 4 bases unmatched. The CDR3 loop spans 15 amino acids. CDR3 sequence reads: CASSPLSGQGTEAFF. CDR3 coding DNA: TGTGCCAGCTCACCACTTTCGGGACAGGGGACTGAAGCTTTCTTT.

The chain carries TRBV7-2 and TRBJ1-1, with D unclear. Trimming pared 2 bases from V and 4 bases from J, leaving 11 bases between. CDR1 and CDR2 from the germline V gene are SGHTA and FQGNSA. This CDR3 region has 14 residues. In DNA form, the CDR3 reads TGTGCCAGCAGCTTAAAGGGATCGGGCACTGAAGCTTTCTTT. Translated, it gives CASSLKGSGTEAFF.

Only one count was recorded for this clone. The V gene is TRBV13, the J gene TRBJ2-2, with unresolved D. In germline, CDR1 is PRHDT, CDR2 FYEKMQ (reference sequence). V dropped 4 bases and J dropped 7 bases, with 10 bases sitting between them. The CDR3 sequence is 13 residues long. In DNA form, the CDR3 reads TGTGCCAGCAGCTCCCTGGCTGGCGGGGAGCTGTTTTTT. This sequence encodes CASSSLAGGELFF.

The V gene is TRBV7-2, the J gene TRBJ2-2, with D unresolved. The V gene's germline CDR1 is SGHTA and CDR2 FQGNSA. CDR3 size: 14 residues. Trimming removed 4 bases at V and 5 bases at J, with 11 bases between. The CDR3 loop reads CASSSGARTGELFF. The CDR3 coding sequence is TGTGCCAGCAGCTCGGGTGCTCGGACCGGGGAGCTGTTTTTT.

The chain is built from TRBV19 and TRBJ1-2; the D gene is possibly TRBD1 (6 bases). V was cut by 4 bases and J by 5 bases, with 17 bases left in between. The CDR3 extends over 15 amino acids. Germline V gene data show CDR1 as LNHDA and CDR2 as SQIVND (reference sequence). The CDR3 spells CASSTTGAIRYGYTF. The CDR3 DNA reads TGTGCCAGTAGTACGACGGGGGCCATACGGTATGGCTACACCTTC.

The chain combines TRBV10-2 with TRBJ2-4; 10 nucleotides line up with TRBD1. J lost 1 base, V lost 3 bases, and 6 bases had no gene match. This CDR3 region has 17 residues. Germline CDR1 reads WSHSY; CDR2 reads SAAADI. The CDR3: CASSDHQDRGAKNIQYF. CDR3 sequence (DNA): TGCGCCAGCAGTGACCACCAGGACAGGGGGGCCAAAAACATTCAGTACTTC.

This clone has a single count. The CDR3 DNA reads TGTGCCAGCAGTTGGAGTCCTGGAAACACCATATATTTT. Translating gives CASSWSPGNTIYF. The rearrangement links TRBV28 to TRBJ1-3; D is unresolved. The CDR3 is made up of 13 amino acids. The germline V and J ends were trimmed by 4 bases and 2 bases, with 6 bases remaining between them. The germline gives CDR1 MDHEN, CDR2 SYDVKM.

V gene TRBV7-2 combines with J gene TRBJ2-3; weak D call: TRBD2 (5 bases). CDR1 is SGHTA and CDR2 is FQGNSA in the germline V gene. V gave up 2 bases and J gave up 4 bases, with 16 bases separating them. The CDR3 runs 16 residues. In DNA, the CDR3 is TGTGCCAGCAGCTTAAGGGCGCGGGTAGAAGCAGATACGCAGTATTTT. Protein product: CASSLRARVEADTQYF.

The chain links TRBV7-3 to TRBJ2-5, with 8 nucleotides matching TRBD1. V lost 4 bases to trimming and J lost 4 bases; unmatched junction nucleotides: 2. The CDR3 has 13 residues. Germline CDR1 SGHTA, CDR2 FQGTGA. The CDR3 spells CASSSQGGETQYF. CDR3 DNA: TGTGCCAGCAGCTCACAGGGGGGAGAGACCCAGTACTTC.

The chain joins TRBV16 to TRBJ1-2; D is perhaps TRBD1 (5 bases). Trimming shortened V by 0 bases and J by 5 bases, and 13 bases separated the two germline ends. CDR3 length equals 15 residues. Germline CDR1 reads KGHSY; CDR2 reads FQNENV. The CDR3 loop is CASSQSSGAGYGYTF. DNA for the CDR3: TGTGCCAGCAGCCAATCAAGCGGGGCTGGATATGGCTACACCTTC.

The rearrangement uses TRBV5-1 and TRBJ1-2; a weak D match, TRBD1 (5 bases). Germline V gene lookup returns CDR1 SGHRS and CDR2 YFSETQ. CDR3 length: 14 amino acids. V lost 4 bases and J 4 bases, leaving 14 bases between the germline ends. CDR3 amino acids: CASSDDGGAYGYTF. DNA for the CDR3: TGCGCCAGCAGCGATGACGGAGGGGCCTATGGCTACACCTTC.

The chain recombines TRBV4-2 with TRBJ1-3; the D gene is possibly TRBD1 (5 bases). V lost 0 bases and J lost 0, with 9 bases in between. This CDR3 spans 16 amino acids. Germline loops: CDR1 LGHNA, CDR2 YNFKEQ. The CDR3 coding sequence is TGTGCCAGCAGCCAAGACCGGGACCTCTCTGGAAACACCATATATTTT. Its protein is CASSQDRDLSGNTIYF.

V is TRBV5-1 and J is TRBJ1-1, with D perhaps TRBD1 (6 bases). CDR1 and CDR2 (germline): SGHRS, YFSETQ. CDR3 size: 13 residues. Trimming took off 3 bases at V and 4 bases at J, with 10 bases between the two ends. The DNA of the CDR3 is TGCGCCAGCAGCTCGGACAGCGCCACTGAAGCTTTCTTT. Its protein product is CASSSDSATEAFF.

The chain joins TRBV3-1 (or the pseudogene TRBV3-2) to TRBJ1-4; possibly TRBD1 for D (5 bases). Trimming took 0 bases from V and 8 from J, leaving 13 bases between them. There are 15 residues in the CDR3. Germline lookup yields CDR1 LGHDT and CDR2 YNNKEL (reference sequence). Here the CDR3 DNA reads TGTGCCAGCAGCCAAGAAAGGCTTCAGGGCGAAAAACTGTTTTTT. Translating gives CASSQERLQGEKLFF.

In nucleotides, the CDR3 is TGTGCCAGCAGACCTGCCTCGGGGGGAGTGTCACCCCTCCACTTT. It encodes CASRPASGGVSPLHF. The J gene is TRBJ1-6, the V gene TRBV28, with a weak D call TRBD1 (5 bases). V shed 6 bases and J shed 10 bases, with 19 bases lying between them. Germline V gene lookup returns CDR1 MDHEN and CDR2 SYDVKM. This CDR3 spans 15 amino acids. Full variable domain (remainder filled in from reference TRBV28 and TRBJ1-6): DVKVTQSSRYLVKRTGEKVFLECVQDMDHENMFWYRQDPGLGLRLIYFSYDVKMKEKGDIPEGYSVSREKKERFSLILESASTNQTSMYLCASRPASGGVSPLHFGNGTRLTVT.

The chain employs TRBV6-2 or TRBV6-3 and TRBJ2-1, with a possible D match to TRBD1 (6 bases). Germline V gene sequence: CDR1 MNHEY, CDR2 SVGEGT. The CDR3 is 17 residues long. Trimming removed 3 bases from V and 8 bases from J, with 23 bases in between. This chain's CDR3 is CASSYSSRDITYDEQFF. The CDR3 DNA is TGTGCCAGCAGTTATTCCAGCCGGGACATTACATACGATGAGCAGTTCTTC.